These 3 T cell receptor beta chains were sequenced from one sample in a study of OX40 agonist ivuxolimab in advanced cancers. Receptor amplification or capture employed the immunoSEQ multiplex PCR assay. TCRdb carries this immuneACCESS record with in-frame sequences only. Its versions omit some clonotypes, under half of them owing to an unresolved V gene in the studies checked, with the rest unexplained. For this sample there are nearly 60,000 clones; roughly four fifths appear just once. About 0.8% of the sample is held by the ten biggest clonotypes. The sequences come from CD4+ or CD8+ T cells sorted from blood, collected in a trial of the OX40 agonist ivuxolimab. The receptors shown here come from an adult with an advanced solid tumor such as melanoma, head and neck, liver or kidney cancer.

The chain couples TRBV27 to TRBJ2-3, with TRBD2 matching over 10 bases. This CDR3 region has 15 residues. Looked up from germline, CDR1 is MNHEY and CDR2 is SMNVEV (reference sequence). The V gene end was trimmed by 5 bases and the J gene end by 1 base; junction bases not matched to a gene: 3. The CDR3 region has the DNA TGTGCCAGCAGTGTTCTAGCGGGGGGCACAGATACGCAGTATTTT. Translating it yields CASSVLAGGTDTQYF.

This clone was detected only a few times. J is TRBJ1-2 and V is TRBV11-1; 8 nucleotides match TRBD1. CDR1 SGHAT and CDR2 FQDESV come from the germline V gene (reference sequence). The CDR3 is 13 amino acids. The J segment lost 8 bases and the V segment lost 2 bases, leaving 4 bases of the junction unmatched. In DNA, the CDR3 is TGTGCCAGCAGCTTACAGACAGGGGTCGGCTACACCTTC. Protein sequence: CASSLQTGVGYTF.

The chain combines TRBV20-1 with TRBJ1-2, with D unclear. The CDR3 is 9 residues long. V was cut by 4 bases and J by 7 bases, with 4 bases left in between. CDR1 is DFQATT and CDR2 is SNEGSKA in the germline V gene (reference sequence). CDR3 in amino acids: CSANPGYTF. The DNA for the CDR3 is TGCAGTGCTAACCCTGGCTACACCTTC.